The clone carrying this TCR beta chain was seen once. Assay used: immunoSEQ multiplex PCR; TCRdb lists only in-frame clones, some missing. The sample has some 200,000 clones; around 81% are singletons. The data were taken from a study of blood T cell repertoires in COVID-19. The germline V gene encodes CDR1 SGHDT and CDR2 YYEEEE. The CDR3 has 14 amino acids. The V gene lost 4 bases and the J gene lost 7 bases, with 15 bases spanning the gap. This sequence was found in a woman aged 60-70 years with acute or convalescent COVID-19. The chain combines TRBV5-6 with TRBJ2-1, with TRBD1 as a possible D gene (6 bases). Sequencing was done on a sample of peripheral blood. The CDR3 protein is CASSARGHGNEQFF. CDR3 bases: TGTGCCAGCAGCGCCAGGGGCCACGGGAATGAGCAGTTCTTC.